The rows below give T cell receptor beta chains drawn from one sample of a study of CD4 T cells in relation to SARS-CoV-2 and coronaviruses. Their antigens are not known. Clones were sequenced by immunoSEQ multiplex PCR, and TCRdb holds only the in-frame ones, with some missing. The repertoire holds 20,000 to 25,000 clones, 76% seen once, with approximately 16% in the top ten. Sequencing was carried out using CD4+ T cells from PBMCs, cultured in vitro. The receptors stem from a human donor in good health. The CDR3 runs from the conserved cysteine through the conserved F or W. D genes are given only for firm matches. Clone size is shown for a subset of rows, as once, few, many or a class of expanded clone.

V	J	size	D	length	DNA	CDR3
TRBV19	TRBJ2-3	.	TRBD2	19	TGTGCCAGTAGTAGGACAGCGACGCGGACGAAGCGGGAGTTAGATACGCAGTATTTT	CASSRTATRTKRELDTQYF
TRBV19	TRBJ2-3	.	.	17	TGTGCCAGTAGTAACCCCGTTTACAGGGAGGGATCAGATACGCAGTATTTT	CASSNPVYREGSDTQYF
TRBV7-8	TRBJ2-7	.	.	14	TGTGCCAGCAGCTTAGCCGGGGCCGCCTACGAGCAGTACTTC	CASSLAGAAYEQYF
TRBV28	TRBJ1-6	.	.	15	TGTGCCAGCACCACGGGGAGCTCCTATAATTCACCCCTCCACTTT	CASTTGSSYNSPLHF
TRBV6-2/TRBV6-3	TRBJ2-7	.	TRBD2	15	TGTGCCAGCAGTCCACTAGCGGGAGGTCCCTACGAGCAGTACTTC	CASSPLAGGPYEQYF
TRBV5-1	TRBJ2-7	.	.	15	TGCGCCAGCAGCTTGGGACAGACGGCCGCCTACGAGCAGTACTTC	CASSLGQTAAYEQYF
TRBV19	TRBJ1-1	.	.	14	TGTGCCAGTAGAAGGTCAGGGCGAATCACTGAAGCTTTCTTT	CASRRSGRITEAFF
TRBV10-3	TRBJ2-7	.	.	14	TGTGCCATCAGTGAGGGTCAGGGGCCCTACGAGCAGTACTTC	CAISEGQGPYEQYF
TRBV27	TRBJ1-6	few	.	18	TGTGCCAGCATCCCCACAGGAGGGGGGATTCTCTCAGATTCACCCCTCCACTTT	CASIPTGGGILSDSPLHF
TRBV5-8	TRBJ2-4	.	.	13	TGTGCCAGCAGCTTGGACAGGGATGGCATTCAGTACTTC	CASSLDRDGIQYF
TRBV5-1	TRBJ2-5	.	TRBD2	14	TGCGCCAGCTCCGGGACTAGCGCTCAAGAGACCCAGTACTTC	CASSGTSAQETQYF
TRBV7-2	TRBJ2-1	.	.	17	TGTGCCAGCAGCTTAGCCGGGGGGCTAAGTACCTACAATGAGCAGTTCTTC	CASSLAGGLSTYNEQFF
TRBV28	TRBJ1-2	.	TRBD1	14	TGTGCCAGCAGTCCTAACAGGGGAACCTATGGCTACACCTTC	CASSPNRGTYGYTF
TRBV5-6	TRBJ2-1	.	TRBD2	15	TGTGCCAGCAGCTTGGGGGGGACTATTTACAATGAGCAGTTCTTC	CASSLGGTIYNEQFF
TRBV24-1	TRBJ2-7	.	TRBD2	16	TGTGCCACCAGTGATTTATCTACGGGGGGAATCCACGAGCAGTACTTC	CATSDLSTGGIHEQYF
TRBV27	TRBJ1-4	.	.	15	TGTGCCAGCAGTTTCGGAGGGACAACTAATGAAAAACTGTTTTTT	CASSFGGTTNEKLFF
TRBV7-8	TRBJ1-5	.	.	14	TGTGCCAGCAGCAGAGATGGTGGGCGCGAGCCCCAGCATTTT	CASSRDGGREPQHF
TRBV30	TRBJ2-3	few	TRBD2	16	TGTGCCTGGAGTGTAGGACTAGCGGGAACCGGAGATACGCAGTATTTT	CAWSVGLAGTGDTQYF
TRBV5-1	TRBJ1-5	.	.	15	TGCGCCAGCAGCTTGGGTGTCGATAGCAATCAGCCCCAGCATTTT	CASSLGVDSNQPQHF
TRBV7-7	TRBJ2-1	.	TRBD2	17	TGTGCCAGCAGCCCTAGAGGGGTAGCGGGAGTAAATAATGAGCAGTTCTTC	CASSPRGVAGVNNEQFF